A selection of T cell receptor beta chains follows, all from one sample in a study of blood T cell repertoires in COVID-19. The protocol was immunoSEQ multiplex PCR, while the TCRdb copy is restricted to in-frame clones and leaves out a portion. The sample consists of under 200,000 clones, around 85% of them appearing once. The sequencing input was peripheral blood. The receptors were gathered from a woman aged 65 to 85 with acute or convalescent COVID-19. The CDR3 runs from the conserved cysteine through the conserved F or W. D genes are given only for firm matches. Clone sizes are given selectively: once, few, many, or a class where the clone is expanded.

CDR3 DNA: TGTGCCAGCAGTTTGACAGGGACGAACTATGGCTACACCTTC
CDR3 protein: CASSLTGTNYGYTF
clone size: -
J gene: TRBJ1-2
D gene: TRBD1
V gene: TRBV27

CDR3 DNA: TGTGCCAGCAGCTTCGACGGGTCTACCGGGGAGCTGTTTTTT
CDR3 protein: CASSFDGSTGELFF
clone size: -
J gene: TRBJ2-2
D gene: -
V gene: TRBV4-2

CDR3 DNA: TGTGCCAGTAGTTCAACTAGCGGGCGCTCCTACGAGCAGTACTTC
CDR3 protein: CASSSTSGRSYEQYF
clone size: -
J gene: TRBJ2-7
D gene: TRBD2
V gene: TRBV19

CDR3 DNA: TGTGCCAGCAGCGTAGCACTAGCGGGAGTAGGAGATACGCAGTATTTT
CDR3 protein: CASSVALAGVGDTQYF
clone size: -
J gene: TRBJ2-3
D gene: TRBD2
V gene: TRBV9

CDR3 DNA: TGTGCCAGCAGGCAGGTCCTCCGCGATACGCAGTATTTT
CDR3 protein: CASRQVLRDTQYF
clone size: -
J gene: TRBJ2-3
D gene: -
V gene: TRBV6-5

CDR3 DNA: TGTGCCAGCACCCTCTCGAGTTCCTATGGCTACACCTTC
CDR3 protein: CASTLSSSYGYTF
clone size: few
J gene: TRBJ1-2
D gene: -
V gene: TRBV7-2

CDR3 DNA: TGTGCCAGCAGTTTGACTCGGTACGAGCAGTACTTC
CDR3 protein: CASSLTRYEQYF
clone size: -
J gene: TRBJ2-7
D gene: -
V gene: TRBV12-3/TRBV12-4

CDR3 DNA: TGTGCCAGCAGCCTCGGACAGGGGAGCGGTTCACCCCTCCACTTT
CDR3 protein: CASSLGQGSGSPLHF
clone size: -
J gene: TRBJ1-6
D gene: TRBD1
V gene: TRBV3-1/TRBV3-2

CDR3 DNA: TGTGCCAGCAGCACAATGAACACTGAAGCTTTCTTT
CDR3 protein: CASSTMNTEAFF
clone size: -
J gene: TRBJ1-1
D gene: -
V gene: TRBV12-1

CDR3 DNA: TGCGCCAGCAGCCGAGGAGCCTTTTATACGCAGTATTTT
CDR3 protein: CASSRGAFYTQYF
clone size: -
J gene: TRBJ2-3
D gene: -
V gene: TRBV4-1

CDR3 DNA: TGTGCCAGCAGCGTAGTTAATCGAAAAAGCGGGAGAGGAACCTACGAGCAGTACTTC
CDR3 protein: CASSVVNRKSGRGTYEQYF
clone size: -
J gene: TRBJ2-7
D gene: TRBD2
V gene: TRBV9

CDR3 DNA: TGTGCCAGCAGATTGACCAGCGGGAGTGCCGGGGAGCTGTTTTTT
CDR3 protein: CASRLTSGSAGELFF
clone size: -
J gene: TRBJ2-2
D gene: TRBD2
V gene: TRBV7-8

CDR3 DNA: TGTGCCAGCAGCTCCCGGGACTTGAACGAGCAGTACTTC
CDR3 protein: CASSSRDLNEQYF
clone size: -
J gene: TRBJ2-7
D gene: -
V gene: TRBV9

CDR3 DNA: TGCGCCAGCAGCTCCAGGGACAGCCTGAACACTGAAGCTTTCTTT
CDR3 protein: CASSSRDSLNTEAFF
clone size: -
J gene: TRBJ1-1
D gene: TRBD1
V gene: TRBV5-1

CDR3 DNA: TGTGCCAGTAGTATGCCGGGTCTAGGCACCGGGGAGCTGTTTTTT
CDR3 protein: CASSMPGLGTGELFF
clone size: -
J gene: TRBJ2-2
D gene: -
V gene: TRBV19

CDR3 DNA: TGCGCCAGCAGCTTCGGGGGGCAGTCACCCCTCCACTTT
CDR3 protein: CASSFGGQSPLHF
clone size: -
J gene: TRBJ1-6
D gene: -
V gene: TRBV5-1

CDR3 DNA: TGCAGCGTTGGGGACAGATCCTACGAGCAGTACTTC
CDR3 protein: CSVGDRSYEQYF
clone size: -
J gene: TRBJ2-7
D gene: TRBD1
V gene: TRBV29-1

CDR3 DNA: TGTGCCAGCAGTTTGTTAACAGGGGGCCAGCAGCCCCAGCATTTT
CDR3 protein: CASSLLTGGQQPQHF
clone size: -
J gene: TRBJ1-5
D gene: TRBD1
V gene: TRBV28

CDR3 DNA: TGTGCCATCAAGCAGGGGACTAGCGGGAGAGTGGCCGGGGAGCTGTTTTTT
CDR3 protein: CAIKQGTSGRVAGELFF
clone size: -
J gene: TRBJ2-2
D gene: TRBD2
V gene: TRBV10-3

CDR3 DNA: TGTGCCAGCAGTTTTCTGACCGGGACAGGGAGAGATGGCTACACCTTC
CDR3 protein: CASSFLTGTGRDGYTF
clone size: -
J gene: TRBJ1-2
D gene: TRBD1
V gene: TRBV2

CDR3 DNA: TGTGCCAGCAGCTCCAGGGGACAGAGCTATTCACCCCTCCACTTT
CDR3 protein: CASSSRGQSYSPLHF
clone size: -
J gene: TRBJ1-6
D gene: TRBD1
V gene: TRBV7-9

CDR3 DNA: TGTGCCAGCAGCCCGATGCCACTAGATGGGCAGTTCTTC
CDR3 protein: CASSPMPLDGQFF
clone size: -
J gene: TRBJ2-1
D gene: -
V gene: TRBV13

CDR3 DNA: TGCGCCAGCAGCCAAGACATAAACAGGGGGAACTATGGCTACACCTTC
CDR3 protein: CASSQDINRGNYGYTF
clone size: -
J gene: TRBJ1-2
D gene: TRBD1
V gene: TRBV4-1

CDR3 DNA: TGTGCCAGTAGTATAGCGGGAGGGCATGAGCAGTTCTTC
CDR3 protein: CASSIAGGHEQFF
clone size: -
J gene: TRBJ2-1
D gene: TRBD2
V gene: TRBV19

CDR3 DNA: TGTGCCAGCTCGACAGGGGGGCCCTACGAGCAGTACTTC
CDR3 protein: CASSTGGPYEQYF
clone size: -
J gene: TRBJ2-7
D gene: TRBD1
V gene: TRBV2

CDR3 DNA: TGTGCCAGCAGCTTAGAAAAACAATACGAGCAGTACTTC
CDR3 protein: CASSLEKQYEQYF
clone size: -
J gene: TRBJ2-7
D gene: -
V gene: TRBV7-8

CDR3 DNA: TGTGCCAGCAGTTTCGGGACAGGGGTCTACGAGCAGTACTTC
CDR3 protein: CASSFGTGVYEQYF
clone size: -
J gene: TRBJ2-7
D gene: TRBD1
V gene: TRBV27

CDR3 DNA: TGTGCCAGCAGCGTAGCGGGGGGACTAGACGTCCAAAATGAGCAGTTCTTC
CDR3 protein: CASSVAGGLDVQNEQFF
clone size: -
J gene: TRBJ2-1
D gene: TRBD2
V gene: TRBV9

CDR3 DNA: TGTGCCAGCAGGGAGGGGGCGTTGGGAAACACCATATATTTT
CDR3 protein: CASREGALGNTIYF
clone size: -
J gene: TRBJ1-3
D gene: TRBD1
V gene: TRBV28

CDR3 DNA: TGTGCCAGCAGCCTGGACGGCAGGTCCTACGAAAAACTGTTTTTT
CDR3 protein: CASSLDGRSYEKLFF
clone size: -
J gene: TRBJ1-4
D gene: -
V gene: TRBV5-5

CDR3 DNA: TGTGCCAGCGTAGGGACAGCCTCGAACACTGAAGCTTTCTTT
CDR3 protein: CASVGTASNTEAFF
clone size: -
J gene: TRBJ1-1
D gene: TRBD1
V gene: TRBV9

CDR3 DNA: TGTGCCAGCAGTCCGCGGGACAGGGGGAGGTACACTGAAGCTTTCTTT
CDR3 protein: CASSPRDRGRYTEAFF
clone size: -
J gene: TRBJ1-1
D gene: TRBD1
V gene: TRBV27

CDR3 DNA: TGCGCCAGCAGCCAAGATTCCACAGGGGGAATCACCGGGGAGCTGTTTTTT
CDR3 protein: CASSQDSTGGITGELFF
clone size: -
J gene: TRBJ2-2
D gene: TRBD1
V gene: TRBV4-3

CDR3 DNA: TGTGCCAGCAGCCAGTACCTTTACCCGGGACTTGGCTCCTACGAGCAGTACTTC
CDR3 protein: CASSQYLYPGLGSYEQYF
clone size: -
J gene: TRBJ2-7
D gene: -
V gene: TRBV14

CDR3 DNA: TGTGCCAGCAGTTTTCCCGCGGGACTAGCTCTCAATGAGCAGTTCTTC
CDR3 protein: CASSFPAGLALNEQFF
clone size: -
J gene: TRBJ2-1
D gene: TRBD2
V gene: TRBV28

CDR3 DNA: TGTGCCAGCTCATCCGACAGGTTTGGCTACACCTTC
CDR3 protein: CASSSDRFGYTF
clone size: -
J gene: TRBJ1-2
D gene: -
V gene: TRBV18

CDR3 DNA: TGCGCCAGCAGCCCCCACGGGGTCGCGAACACCTTC
CDR3 protein: CASSPHGVANTF
clone size: -
J gene: TRBJ1-2
D gene: -
V gene: TRBV4-1

CDR3 DNA: TGTGCCAGTAATAACAGGGGGCTAACAATGGCTTTCTTT
CDR3 protein: CASNNRGLTMAFF
clone size: -
J gene: TRBJ1-1
D gene: TRBD1
V gene: TRBV19

CDR3 DNA: TGCGCCAGCAGCCATCAATCCGGGACATCTAAACCGGCTAACTATGGCTACACCTTC
CDR3 protein: CASSHQSGTSKPANYGYTF
clone size: -
J gene: TRBJ1-2
D gene: -
V gene: TRBV4-1

CDR3 DNA: TGTGCCAGCAGCTTGTCAGGGTTGAGCACTGAAGCTTTCTTT
CDR3 protein: CASSLSGLSTEAFF
clone size: -
J gene: TRBJ1-1
D gene: -
V gene: TRBV7-8

CDR3 DNA: TGTGCCAGCAGCCTCAGCGGGGAGCTGTTTTTT
CDR3 protein: CASSLSGELFF
clone size: -
J gene: TRBJ2-2
D gene: -
V gene: TRBV12-3/TRBV12-4

CDR3 DNA: TGTGCCAGTAGTATAGATACTGCGGGGACTGAAGCTTTCTTT
CDR3 protein: CASSIDTAGTEAFF
clone size: -
J gene: TRBJ1-1
D gene: -
V gene: TRBV19

CDR3 DNA: TGCGCCAGCAGCTTGGATCGGACAGGGGCCACCTACGAGCAGTACTTC
CDR3 protein: CASSLDRTGATYEQYF
clone size: -
J gene: TRBJ2-7
D gene: TRBD1
V gene: TRBV5-1

CDR3 DNA: TGCGCCAGCAGTCAATCGAGACAGGGGTTCGGTGGGAACAATCAGCCCCAGCATTTT
CDR3 protein: CASSQSRQGFGGNNQPQHF
clone size: few
J gene: TRBJ1-5
D gene: TRBD1
V gene: TRBV23-1

CDR3 DNA: TGTGCCACCCAAAGCAACAGGGGACAGGTCTATGGCTACACCTTC
CDR3 protein: CATQSNRGQVYGYTF
clone size: -
J gene: TRBJ1-2
D gene: TRBD1
V gene: TRBV24-1

CDR3 DNA: TGTGCCAGCAGTTCCAGGGGTACGGCTAATGAAAAACTGTTTTTT
CDR3 protein: CASSSRGTANEKLFF
clone size: -
J gene: TRBJ1-4
D gene: -
V gene: TRBV3-1/TRBV3-2

CDR3 DNA: TGCGCCAGCAGCCAAGGATCTTCCACCGCGTGGGCGTACGAGCAGTACTTC
CDR3 protein: CASSQGSSTAWAYEQYF
clone size: -
J gene: TRBJ2-7
D gene: -
V gene: TRBV4-1

CDR3 DNA: TGTGCCAGCAGTACTCTCCGGACAGGGTTGAATGAGCAGTTCTTC
CDR3 protein: CASSTLRTGLNEQFF
clone size: -
J gene: TRBJ2-1
D gene: TRBD1
V gene: TRBV2

CDR3 DNA: TGTGCCAGCAGCTTAGTCCCAGGGAGGAACGAGCAGTACTTC
CDR3 protein: CASSLVPGRNEQYF
clone size: -
J gene: TRBJ2-7
D gene: -
V gene: TRBV7-2

CDR3 DNA: TGTGCCAGCAGTGCCGCCCCATCCCAGTTCTACGAGCAGTACTTC
CDR3 protein: CASSAAPSQFYEQYF
clone size: -
J gene: TRBJ2-7
D gene: -
V gene: TRBV28

CDR3 DNA: TGTGCCAGCAGCTTAGTAGTAGCGGGGGGCCTTCAAGAGACCCAGTACTTC
CDR3 protein: CASSLVVAGGLQETQYF
clone size: -
J gene: TRBJ2-5
D gene: TRBD2
V gene: TRBV7-6

CDR3 DNA: TGCGCCAGCAGCTTGGCCCCCGGGACAGGTAACGATGAGCAGTTCTTC
CDR3 protein: CASSLAPGTGNDEQFF
clone size: -
J gene: TRBJ2-1
D gene: TRBD1
V gene: TRBV5-1

CDR3 DNA: TGTGCCAGCAGTCCTATGGACAGGGTGGACTATGGCTACACCTTC
CDR3 protein: CASSPMDRVDYGYTF
clone size: -
J gene: TRBJ1-2
D gene: TRBD1
V gene: TRBV28

CDR3 DNA: TGTGCCACCGAGGGGACTAGCGGGGATAGCTCCTACAATGAGCAGTTCTTC
CDR3 protein: CATEGTSGDSSYNEQFF
clone size: -
J gene: TRBJ2-1
D gene: TRBD2
V gene: TRBV10-3

CDR3 DNA: TGTGCCAGCAGCTGGGGACAGGGCCAAGAGACCCAGTACTTC
CDR3 protein: CASSWGQGQETQYF
clone size: -
J gene: TRBJ2-5
D gene: TRBD1
V gene: TRBV7-2

CDR3 DNA: TGTGCCAGCAGCTTGATGGGACAGGCGTTCTCCTACGAGCAGTACTTC
CDR3 protein: CASSLMGQAFSYEQYF
clone size: -
J gene: TRBJ2-7
D gene: TRBD1
V gene: TRBV5-5

CDR3 DNA: TGTGCCAGCAGCGTCCTCAGGGATGGCTACACCTTC
CDR3 protein: CASSVLRDGYTF
clone size: -
J gene: TRBJ1-2
D gene: -
V gene: TRBV5-4

CDR3 DNA: TGCGCCAGCAGCCAAGTGCGGCTAGCGGGTCTCCGGGAGCTGTTTTTT
CDR3 protein: CASSQVRLAGLRELFF
clone size: once
J gene: TRBJ2-2
D gene: TRBD2
V gene: TRBV4-1

CDR3 DNA: TGTGCCAGTCGATGGGGGCTTATGAACACTGAAGCTTTCTTT
CDR3 protein: CASRWGLMNTEAFF
clone size: -
J gene: TRBJ1-1
D gene: -
V gene: TRBV19

CDR3 DNA: TGTGCCAGTAGTACTCCGGGACAGGGAGCGAGACAGCCCCAGCATTTT
CDR3 protein: CASSTPGQGARQPQHF
clone size: -
J gene: TRBJ1-5
D gene: TRBD1
V gene: TRBV19